Presented here are 22 T cell receptor beta chains from one specimen sequenced in a study of OX40 agonist ivuxolimab in advanced cancers. The table came from immunoSEQ multiplex PCR; TCRdb's copy has only in-frame clones and leaves some out. The sample lists tens of thousands of clones; 85% were seen once. This specimen consisted of CD4+ or CD8+ T cells sorted from blood, obtained in a trial of the OX40 agonist ivuxolimab. The receptors shown here come from an adult with an advanced solid tumor such as melanoma, head and neck, liver or kidney cancer.

CDR3 in amino acids: CASSLTGRQPQHF. DNA of the CDR3: TGTGCCAGCAGTTTGACAGGGAGGCAGCCCCAGCATTTT. This chain connects TRBV28 to TRBJ1-5; the match to TRBD1 covers 7 bases. Trimming removed 3 bases from V and 7 bases from J; junction bases left unmatched: 3. This CDR3 spans 13 amino acids. CDR1 and CDR2 from the germline V gene are MDHEN and SYDVKM.

The CDR3 region is CASSLNRGPKETQYF. The CDR3 DNA sequence: TGTGCCAGCAGTTTAAACAGGGGTCCTAAAGAGACCCAGTACTTC. The chain employs TRBV28 and TRBJ2-5; 7 bases match TRBD1. CDR1 is MDHEN and CDR2 is SYDVKM in the germline V gene. CDR3 length: 15 residues. J was trimmed by 3 bases and V by 2 bases; bases with no gene match: 6.

V and J are TRBV21-1 and TRBJ2-2; the D segment call TRBD1 is taken from the table without a DNA check. TRBV21-1 is a pseudogene segment. The CDR3 has 15 residues. The chain's CDR3 is CASAGGQPNTGELFF. CDR3 nucleotide sequence: TGTGCCAGCGCTGGGGGACAGCCTAACACCGGGGAGCTGTTTTTT.

In this sample, this clone turned up once. V usage is TRBV6-5 and J usage is TRBJ1-5; D unresolved. The germline CDR1 and CDR2 sequences are MNHEY and SVGAGI. The CDR3 covers 13 residues. V lost 4 bases and J 2 bases, leaving 6 bases between the germline ends. The CDR3 nucleotides read TGTGCCAGCAGTTCAGAGGGCAATCAGCCCCAGCATTTT. This sequence encodes CASSSEGNQPQHF.

V gene TRBV14 combines with J gene TRBJ2-7; tentative D call: TRBD2 (7 bases). This CDR3 comprises 17 residues. Germline V gene sequence: CDR1 SGHDN, CDR2 FVKESK. The V end lost 2 bases, the J end lost 5 bases, and 22 bases lay between the germline ends. In DNA form, the CDR3 reads TGTGCCAGCAGCCAACCGGGGGGCCCCCTGATCGGCCACGAGCAGTACTTC. Residues: CASSQPGGPLIGHEQYF.

V gene TRBV2 combines with J gene TRBJ2-5; TRBD1 agrees at 8 bases. This CDR3 has 13 residues. Trimming took 7 bases from V and 4 from J; bases not matched to a gene: 5. CDR1 and CDR2 from the germline V gene are SNHLY and FYNNEI. CDR3 sequence (DNA): TGTGCCAGCACAGGGGGCTTGGGAGAGACCCAGTACTTC. Its protein is CASTGGLGETQYF.

This rearrangement joins TRBV30 to TRBJ1-2; D remains ambiguous. The CDR3 has 14 residues. Between the trimmed V and J ends, which lost 4 bases and 7 bases, there was a span of 19 bases. The V gene's germline CDR1 is GTSNPN and CDR2 SVGIG (reference sequence). The CDR3 loop is CAWTSISWAGGYTF. The CDR3 DNA reads TGTGCCTGGACTTCCATATCTTGGGCAGGTGGCTACACCTTC.

This chain links TRBV25-1 with TRBJ2-1, with 8 positions matching TRBD2. After removal of 4 bases from V and 6 bases from J, the junction contained 5 bases not matched to a gene. The CDR3 consists of 14 residues. Germline-derived CDR1 and CDR2 are MGHDK and SYGVNS. The CDR3 loop reads CASSVTGGSNEQFF. The CDR3 DNA reads as TGTGCCAGCAGTGTGACGGGGGGGAGCAATGAGCAGTTCTTC.

The chain joins TRBV18 to TRBJ2-5; D call uncertain. The V gene's germline CDR1 is KGHSH and CDR2 LQKENI. Trimming cost V 6 bases and J 1 base, with 9 bases left between them. The CDR3 extends over 13 amino acids. CDR3 region: CASSADRQETQYF. The CDR3 coding sequence is TGTGCCAGCTCGGCAGACCGCCAAGAGACCCAGTACTTC.

This chain uses TRBV5-6 with TRBJ2-3, with unresolved D. The V gene's germline CDR1 is SGHDT and CDR2 YYEEEE. The CDR3 is made up of 15 amino acids. Trimming cost V 0 bases and J 0 bases, with 8 bases left between them. The CDR3 coding sequence is TGTGCCAGCAGCTTGGGCCCCGCTAGCACAGATACGCAGTATTTT. Amino acid sequence: CASSLGPASTDTQYF.

This clone was seen a handful of times. This chain uses TRBV6-5 with TRBJ1-5; D unresolved. V gave up 2 bases and J gave up 7 bases, with 9 bases separating them. The germline gives CDR1 MNHEY, CDR2 SVGAGI. This CDR3 has 13 amino acids. CDR3 sequence: CASSYGIRQPQHF. For the CDR3, the DNA is TGTGCCAGCAGTTACGGGATTAGACAGCCCCAGCATTTT.

V and J are TRBV6-6 and TRBJ1-5; no definite D call. The CDR3 contains 14 residues. V shed 5 bases and J shed 9 bases, with 17 bases lying between them. Germline V gene sequence: CDR1 MNHNY, CDR2 SVGAGI (reference sequence). The CDR3 loop reads CASSREAPERPQHF. The DNA for the CDR3 is TGTGCCAGCAGTCGGGAGGCCCCCGAGCGGCCCCAGCATTTT.

This chain links TRBV10-1 with TRBJ1-1; the match to TRBD1 covers 8 bases. V lost 6 bases, J lost 8 bases, and 11 bases stayed unmatched. The CDR3 covers 14 residues. Germline values: CDR1 WNHNN, CDR2 SYGVQD (reference sequence). The CDR3 protein is CASSPGQGTGEAFF. The CDR3 nucleotides read TGCGCCAGCAGCCCCGGACAGGGCACAGGGGAAGCTTTCTTT.

The chain employs TRBV5-1 and TRBJ1-1; D call uncertain. The germline V and J ends were trimmed by 1 base and 1 base, with 8 bases remaining between them. Germline V gives CDR1 SGHRS, CDR2 YFSETQ. The CDR3 sequence is 14 residues long. The CDR3 protein is CASSLLQENTEAFF. The CDR3, as DNA: TGCGCCAGCAGCTTGTTGCAGGAGAACACTGAAGCTTTCTTT.

This clone has more than one count but fewer than ten. The rearrangement links TRBV11-3 to TRBJ1-4; unclear D gene. The length of the CDR3 is 15 residues. In germline, CDR1 is SGHNT, CDR2 YENEEA. V was pared by 3 bases and J by 0 bases, with 8 bases between. CDR3: CASSFHGATNEKLFF. DNA of the CDR3: TGTGCCAGCAGCTTCCACGGAGCAACTAATGAAAAACTGTTTTTT.

The chain is built from TRBV4-2 and TRBJ2-7; D could derive from TRBD1 or TRBD2 (5 bases each). This CDR3 region has 13 residues. The germline V gene has CDR1 LGHNA and CDR2 YNFKEQ. V gave up 1 base and J gave up 6 bases, with 10 bases separating them. CDR3 coding DNA: TGTGCCAGCAGCCAAGGATCGAGGGGCGAGCAGTACTTC. Encoded protein: CASSQGSRGEQYF.

The chain joins TRBV13 to TRBJ2-7, with TRBD2 matching over 9 bases. CDR3 length: 16 amino acids. Looked up from germline, CDR1 is PRHDT and CDR2 is FYEKMQ (reference sequence). With 0 bases clipped from V and 5 bases from J, the junction kept 8 bases outside the gene matches. This chain's CDR3 is CASSLGVAGDGDEQYF. The CDR3 nucleotides read TGTGCCAGCAGCTTAGGGGTAGCGGGAGACGGAGACGAGCAGTACTTC.

The chain joins TRBV5-8 to TRBJ1-4; tentative D call: TRBD1 (5 bases). V lost 5 bases and J lost 8, with 22 bases in between. CDR1 is SGHTS and CDR2 is YDEGEE in the germline V gene. The CDR3 contains 16 residues. DNA for the CDR3: TGTGCCAGCAGTCGCGGGACGCCTCCTTTCAGGGAAAAACTGTTTTTT. This translates into CASSRGTPPFREKLFF. The whole variable domain, remainder taken from reference TRBV5-8 and TRBJ1-4, is EAGVTQSPTHLIKTRGQQATLRCSPISGHTSVYWYQQALGLGLQFLLWYDEGEERNRGNFPPRFSGRQFPNYSSELNVNALELEDSALYLCASSRGTPPFREKLFFGSGTQLSVL.

The chain recombines TRBV6-1 with TRBJ2-7; D call uncertain. Trimming removed 5 bases at V and 3 bases at J, with 5 bases between. Germline V gives CDR1 MNHNS, CDR2 SASEGT. The CDR3 is made up of 11 amino acids. The CDR3 DNA follows: TGTGCCAGCAGTAGGGACTACGAGCAGTACTTC. Translated: CASSRDYEQYF.

The chain links TRBV27 to TRBJ1-4, with D possibly being TRBD1 (5 bases). This CDR3 spans 18 amino acids. Trimming pared 5 bases from V and 0 bases from J, leaving 19 bases between. Per germline, CDR1 MNHEY and CDR2 SMNVEV (reference sequence). CDR3 sequence (DNA): TGTGCCAGCAGTCCCACAGGCCAGTTCTTCGCAACTAATGAAAAACTGTTTTTT. It yields the protein CASSPTGQFFATNEKLFF.

CDR3 sequence (DNA): TGTGCCAGCAGCCCTGGGACACCTCAATCTGGAAACACCATATATTTT. As protein: CASSPGTPQSGNTIYF. J is TRBJ1-3 and V is TRBV5-4, with D possibly matching TRBD1 (6 bases). This CDR3 comprises 16 residues. Germline values: CDR1 SGHNT, CDR2 YYREEE (reference sequence). Trimming stripped 4 bases from V and 1 base from J, with 15 bases between.

The V and J genes are TRBV15 and TRBJ1-6, with a tentative D call TRBD1 (5 bases). Looked up from germline, CDR1 is LNHNV and CDR2 is YYDKDF (reference sequence). CDR3 length: 14 residues. V was cut by 0 bases and J by 10 bases, with 10 bases left in between. CDR3 DNA sequence: TGTGCCACCAGCAGAGATCTCGGGGGATCACCCCTCCACTTT. This encodes CATSRDLGGSPLHF.